Included here is one TCR beta chain sequence, with context. Its matching antigen is unknown. The CDR3 covers 17 residues. V dropped 3 bases and J dropped 4 bases, with 22 bases sitting between them. This entry comes from a study of cytomegalovirus exposure and HLA in healthy donors. The overall study: T cells numbering 150 million to 200 million yielded some 100 million unique TCR beta sequences in an earlier analysis. Roughly 92 million unique TCRs, all from HLA-typed donors, were included in an early release of the data. General study findings and limits: In an earlier analysis, productive rearrangement rates for most beta V segments clustered near 87% or 30%. Accurate prediction of HLA-A and HLA-B alleles (for most subjects) was reportedly achieved from TCR beta sequences.

Vbeta (60) and Jbeta (13) primers were used in the PCR. Method: immunoSEQ multiplex PCR; TCRdb's copy keeps in-frame clones and lacks some. The data contain about 140,000 clones, more than 75% of them singletons. This TCR was recovered from a man between 45 and 60 years old in good health and CMV-seronegative. Sample: PBMCs. The chain couples TRBV5-3 to TRBJ1-1; D remains unclear. TRBV5-3 is marked as an open reading frame, function uncertain. The CDR3 loop is CARSCRRGKGSGTEAFF. DNA for the CDR3: TGTGCCAGAAGCTGTCGGCGGGGAAAAGGGAGCGGCACTGAAGCTTTCTTT.